The TCR beta chain described here comes from a study of spatial heterogeneity in lung cancer. Background on the study: Alpha-chain sequences were consistently detected in smaller numbers than beta-chain sequences.

This clonotype was observed many times. Time point defined: sample taken at primary tumor resection. Without sorting, whole RNA was sequenced from tumor, nontumor lung or frozen PBMC. There were around 72 donors, all of them untreated patients with early-stage non-small cell lung cancer. Trimming pared 4 bases from V and 9 bases from J, leaving 22 bases between. This CDR3 has 16 residues. MiXCR, applied by TCRdb to the 5' RACE reads, yields one record per CDR3 protein. This sample has 36,000 or so distinct CDR3 sequences, with 5.2% found just once. This receptor was identified in a female donor with early-stage non-small cell lung cancer. The sequences come from PBMCs, collected at surgery. The chain combines TRBV23-1 with TRBJ2-1; TRBD2 might be the D (6 bases). TRBV23-1 is an open reading frame whose function is uncertain. The CDR3 region has the DNA TGCGCCAGCAGTCTCGGGAGTTTGGATAGGCGCAGTGAGCAGTTCTTC. Residues: CASSLGSLDRRSEQFF.